The 10 T cell receptor beta chains listed next were all sequenced from one sample in a study of cytomegalovirus exposure and HLA in healthy donors. The PCR contained 60 Vbeta and 13 Jbeta primers. Assay used: immunoSEQ multiplex PCR; TCRdb lists only in-frame clones, some missing. The table lists fewer than 90,000 clones, about 80% of them singletons. Material: PBMCs. Source of these receptors: a male donor in good health and CMV-seronegative.

The CDR3 here is CASRGGKTEAFF. The CDR3 coding sequence is TGTGCCAGCAGGGGGGGGAAGACTGAAGCTTTCTTT. This chain joins TRBV28 and TRBJ1-1; D might be TRBD1 (5 bases). The germline V gene encodes CDR1 MDHEN and CDR2 SYDVKM. Trimming pared 6 bases from V and 5 bases from J, leaving 10 bases between. The length of the CDR3 is 12 residues. Full variable domain (remainder filled in from reference TRBV28 and TRBJ1-1): DVKVTQSSRYLVKRTGEKVFLECVQDMDHENMFWYRQDPGLGLRLIYFSYDVKMKEKGDIPEGYSVSREKKERFSLILESASTNQTSMYLCASRGGKTEAFFGQGTRLTVV.

The chain combines TRBV9 with TRBJ2-5, with 10 bases lining up with TRBD1. Per the germline V gene, CDR1 is SGDLS and CDR2 is YYNGEE. V trimming: 4 bases; J trimming: 4 bases; junction bases outside the gene matches: 10. This CDR3 has 16 amino acids. The CDR3 is CASSKTPTGGGETQYF. The DNA for the CDR3 is TGTGCCAGCAGCAAAACCCCGACAGGGGGCGGAGAGACCCAGTACTTC.

This rearrangement joins TRBV19 to TRBJ2-5; TRBD2 is a possible D gene (5 bases). The CDR3 is 15 residues long. V shed 3 bases and J shed 5 bases, with 16 bases lying between them. Germline V gene sequence: CDR1 LNHDA, CDR2 SQIVND (reference sequence). The CDR3 DNA is TGTGCCAGTAGTATCAACCCCCTCGCGGGCGAGACCCAGTACTTC. This gives the protein CASSINPLAGETQYF.

The V gene is TRBV28, the J gene TRBJ2-3, with 7 bases aligning to TRBD2. The CDR3 sequence is 15 residues long. V shed 3 bases and J 4 bases; nucleotides not matched to a gene: 7. The germline V gene encodes CDR1 MDHEN and CDR2 SYDVKM. The CDR3 loop is CASSLGRGRADTQYF. Written as DNA, the CDR3 is TGTGCCAGCAGTTTGGGGCGGGGGAGGGCAGATACGCAGTATTTT.

This clone was observed a handful of times. This rearrangement joins TRBV7-2 to TRBJ1-1; 7 bases map to TRBD1. Germline trimming cut 3 bases from V and 1 base from J; bases unmatched to any gene: 5. CDR1 is SGHTA and CDR2 is FQGNSA in the germline V gene. The CDR3 extends over 15 amino acids. DNA for the CDR3: TGTGCCAGCAGCTTTTTGGGGACAGCGAACACTGAAGCTTTCTTT. It translates to CASSFLGTANTEAFF.

The V gene is TRBV7-2, the J gene TRBJ2-1; 8 positions match TRBD1. The CDR3 loop spans 16 amino acids. Germline V gene sequence: CDR1 SGHTA, CDR2 FQGNSA. J lost 6 bases, V lost 10 bases, and 17 bases had no gene match. In nucleotides, the CDR3 is TGTGCCACGACCGGGCCGAACAGGGGGACCTTCAATGAGCAGTTCTTC. Its protein is CATTGPNRGTFNEQFF.

This chain uses TRBV12-2 with TRBJ2-5; the table calls TRBD2, which could not be checked here. TRBV12-2 is described as a pseudogene. This CDR3 contains 13 residues. The CDR3 loop reads CASRLALTRTQYF. Here the CDR3 DNA reads TGTGCAAGTCGCTTAGCGTTAACTCGGACCCAGTACTTC.

Only one count was recorded for this clone. The V and J genes are TRBV27 and TRBJ1-6; 9 bases match TRBD1. V lost 5 bases to trimming and J lost 10 bases; unmatched junction nucleotides: 9. Germline V gene data show CDR1 as MNHEY and CDR2 as SMNVEV (reference sequence). The CDR3 covers 15 residues. In DNA form, the CDR3 reads TGTGCCAGCAGTGATAACAGGGGGCGAGAATCACCCCTCCACTTT. Its protein is CASSDNRGRESPLHF.

The chain has TRBV25-1 and TRBJ2-7; TRBD2 matches at 7 bases. Trimming at V came to 6 bases and at J to 5 bases, leaving 7 bases not matched to a gene. There are 13 residues in the CDR3. Looked up from germline, CDR1 is MGHDK and CDR2 is SYGVNS. The CDR3 coding sequence is TGTGCCAGCAGAAACCCACGGGGGGACGAGCAGTACTTC. Translated: CASRNPRGDEQYF.

The CDR3 sequence is CAIRAGTGDWGYTF. DNA for the CDR3: TGTGCCATCAGAGCCGGGACAGGGGATTGGGGCTACACCTTC. The chain is built from TRBV10-3 and TRBJ1-2; 10 bases map to TRBD1. Germline CDR1 and CDR2: ENHRY and SYGVKD. The CDR3 is 14 amino acids. With V trimmed by 6 bases and J by 8 bases, 9 bases remained unmatched.